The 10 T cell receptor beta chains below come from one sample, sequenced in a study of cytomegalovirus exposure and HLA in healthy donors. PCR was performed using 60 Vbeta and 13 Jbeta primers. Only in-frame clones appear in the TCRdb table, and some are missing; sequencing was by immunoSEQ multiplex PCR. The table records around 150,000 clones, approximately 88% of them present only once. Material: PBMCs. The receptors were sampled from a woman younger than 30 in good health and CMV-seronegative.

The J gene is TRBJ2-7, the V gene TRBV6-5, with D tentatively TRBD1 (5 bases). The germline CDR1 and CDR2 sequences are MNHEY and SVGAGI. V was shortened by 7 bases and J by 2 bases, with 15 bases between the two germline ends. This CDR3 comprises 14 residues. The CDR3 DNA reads TGTGCCAGCATTTCCCCAAAGGGGACCTACGAGCAGTACTTC. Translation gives CASISPKGTYEQYF.

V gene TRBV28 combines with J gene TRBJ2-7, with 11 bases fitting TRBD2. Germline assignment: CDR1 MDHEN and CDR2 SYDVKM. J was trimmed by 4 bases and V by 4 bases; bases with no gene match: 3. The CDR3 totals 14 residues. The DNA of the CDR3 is TGTGCCAGCAGTTCGGGACTAGCGGATTACGAGCAGTACTTC. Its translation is CASSSGLADYEQYF.

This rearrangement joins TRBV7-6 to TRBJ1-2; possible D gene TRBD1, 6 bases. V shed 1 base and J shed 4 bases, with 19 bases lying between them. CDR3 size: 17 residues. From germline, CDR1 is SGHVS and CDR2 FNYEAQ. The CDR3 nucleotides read TGTGCCAGCAGCTTAGGGTCTACAGGGTCCATTGCCTATGGCTACACCTTC. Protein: CASSLGSTGSIAYGYTF.

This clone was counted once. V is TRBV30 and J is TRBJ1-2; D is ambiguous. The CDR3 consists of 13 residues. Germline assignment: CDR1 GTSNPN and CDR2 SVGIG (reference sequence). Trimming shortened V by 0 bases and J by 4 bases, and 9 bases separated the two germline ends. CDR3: CAWSVRRAYGYTF. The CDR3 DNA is TGTGCCTGGAGTGTACGGAGGGCCTATGGCTACACCTTC. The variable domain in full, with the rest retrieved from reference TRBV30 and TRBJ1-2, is SQTIHQWPATLVQPVGSPLSLECTVEGTSNPNLYWYRQAAGRGLQLLFYSVGIGQISSEVPQNLSASRPQDRQFILSSKKLLLSDSGFYLCAWSVRRAYGYTFGSGTRLTVV.

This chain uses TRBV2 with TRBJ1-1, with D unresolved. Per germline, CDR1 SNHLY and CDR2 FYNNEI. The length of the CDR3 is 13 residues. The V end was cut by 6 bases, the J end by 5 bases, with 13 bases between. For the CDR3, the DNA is TGTGCCAGCAGCCAAGGCCTAGTAACTGAAGCTTTCTTT. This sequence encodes CASSQGLVTEAFF.

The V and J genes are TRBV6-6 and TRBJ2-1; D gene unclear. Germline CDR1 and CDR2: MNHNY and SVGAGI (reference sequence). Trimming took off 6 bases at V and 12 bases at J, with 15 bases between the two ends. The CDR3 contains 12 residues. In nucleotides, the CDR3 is TGTGCCAGCAGCCTAGAGACGCCACCGCAGTTCTTC. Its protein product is CASSLETPPQFF.

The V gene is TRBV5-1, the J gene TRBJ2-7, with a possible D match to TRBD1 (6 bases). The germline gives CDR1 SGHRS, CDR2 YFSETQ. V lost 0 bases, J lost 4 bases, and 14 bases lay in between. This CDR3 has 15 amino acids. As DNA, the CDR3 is TGCGCCAGCAGCTTGGGGCCAGGGGACCAGTACGAGCAGTACTTC. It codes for CASSLGPGDQYEQYF.

CDR3 sequence: CASSPTGALSGNTIYF. In DNA form, the CDR3 reads TGTGCCAGTAGCCCGACAGGCGCCCTATCTGGAAACACCATATATTTT. V usage is TRBV19 and J usage is TRBJ1-3, with D possibly TRBD1 on 6 matching bases. Trimming took off 6 bases at V and 1 base at J, with 16 bases between the two ends. Germline V gene lookup returns CDR1 LNHDA and CDR2 SQIVND (reference sequence). The CDR3 spans 16 residues.

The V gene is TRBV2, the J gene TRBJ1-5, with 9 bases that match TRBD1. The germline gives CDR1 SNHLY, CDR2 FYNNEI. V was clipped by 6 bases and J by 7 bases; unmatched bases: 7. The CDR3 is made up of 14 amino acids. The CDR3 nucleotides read TGTGCCAGCAGCTCGGACAGGGGACACCAGCCCCAGCATTTT. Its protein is CASSSDRGHQPQHF.

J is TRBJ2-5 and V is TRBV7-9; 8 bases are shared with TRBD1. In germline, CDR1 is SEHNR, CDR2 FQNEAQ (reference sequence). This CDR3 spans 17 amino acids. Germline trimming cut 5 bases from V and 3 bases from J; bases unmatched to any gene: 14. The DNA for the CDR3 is TGTGCCAGCAGCCCCGGACAGGGTGCGGTATCCGAAGAGACCCAGTACTTC. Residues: CASSPGQGAVSEETQYF.